This section outlines one TCR beta chain sequence together with its context. The antigen is undetermined. The entry originates in a study of cytomegalovirus exposure and HLA in healthy donors. Findings and limits, study-wide: As a later analysis showed, a missense DCLRE1C variant was linked to trimming of TCR beta V- and J-genes.

In the PCR, 60 Vbeta and 13 Jbeta primers were used. Sequencing used immunoSEQ multiplex PCR; TCRdb keeps in-frame clones, though not all of them. In the table there are under 200,000 clones, around 84% of which are singletons. CDR1 and CDR2 (germline): MDHEN, SYDVKM. V lost 6 bases to trimming and J lost 9 bases; unmatched junction nucleotides: 14. The CDR3 is made up of 14 amino acids. Sequences were obtained from PBMCs. This rearrangement joins TRBV28 to TRBJ2-7, with 7 bases aligning to TRBD1. The TCR originated in a man aged 18 to 29 in good health and CMV-seronegative. CDR3 sequence: CASRSGTASPWQYF. DNA for the CDR3: TGTGCCAGCAGGTCCGGGACAGCCTCGCCTTGGCAGTACTTC.